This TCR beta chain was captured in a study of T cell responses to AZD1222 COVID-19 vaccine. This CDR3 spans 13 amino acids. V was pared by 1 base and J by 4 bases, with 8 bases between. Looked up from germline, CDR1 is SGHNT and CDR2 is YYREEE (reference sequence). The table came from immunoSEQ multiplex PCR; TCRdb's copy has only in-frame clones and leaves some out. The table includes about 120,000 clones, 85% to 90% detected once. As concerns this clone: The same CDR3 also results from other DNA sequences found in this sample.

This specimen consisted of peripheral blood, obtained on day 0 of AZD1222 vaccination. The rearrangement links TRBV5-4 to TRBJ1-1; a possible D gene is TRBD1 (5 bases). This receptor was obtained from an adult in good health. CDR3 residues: CASSLRGGTEAFF. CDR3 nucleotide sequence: TGTGCCAGCAGCTTGCGGGGGGGCACTGAAGCTTTCTTT.